Shown below are 19 T cell receptor beta chains from a single sample sequenced in a study of T cell responses to AZD1222 COVID-19 vaccine. Produced via immunoSEQ multiplex PCR; TCRdb's table is partial and in-frame only. The sample lists approximately 150,000 clones; 85% to 90% were seen once. The sample was peripheral blood, taken on day 0 of AZD1222 vaccination. The receptors derive from an adult in good health.

V usage is TRBV9 and J usage is TRBJ2-7; TRBD2 matches 8 bases. V was clipped by 0 bases and J by 0 bases; unmatched bases: 11. There are 18 residues in the CDR3. Germline CDR1 SGDLS, CDR2 YYNGEE. The CDR3 DNA reads TGTGCCAGCAGCGTAGGACCAAGTAGCGGGGCCTACTCCTACGAGCAGTACTTC. As protein: CASSVGPSSGAYSYEQYF.

The chain carries TRBV28 and TRBJ2-6; D ambiguous. The germline V gene has CDR1 MDHEN and CDR2 SYDVKM. Between the trimmed V and J ends, which lost 5 bases and 0 bases, there was a span of 14 bases. The CDR3 contains 17 residues. The CDR3 DNA reads TGTGCCAGCAGTCGACACGCTCCAGCCTCTGGGGCCAACGTCCTGACTTTC. This sequence encodes CASSRHAPASGANVLTF.

This clone occurred a few times. The chain couples TRBV4-1 to TRBJ1-3, with D perhaps TRBD1 (5 bases). The CDR3 is 19 amino acids. Between the trimmed V and J ends, which lost 1 base and 4 bases, there was a span of 23 bases. The V gene's germline CDR1 is MGHRA and CDR2 YSYEKL. CDR3 residues: CASSQGVIYTGTRGNTIYF. As DNA, the CDR3 is TGCGCCAGCAGCCAAGGGGTTATCTATACCGGGACTCGAGGAAACACCATATATTTT.

The chain couples TRBV5-1 to TRBJ1-6; D unresolved. The V gene lost 4 bases and the J gene lost 11 bases, with 13 bases spanning the gap. The CDR3 contains 13 residues. CDR1 is SGHRS and CDR2 is YFSETQ in the germline V gene. This chain's CDR3 is CASSGTSAPPLHF. The DNA for the CDR3 is TGCGCCAGCAGCGGAACCAGCGCTCCACCCCTCCACTTT.

This clone was observed a single time. The chain uses TRBV9 and TRBJ1-5, with D unclear. This CDR3 is 15 amino acids long. The V and J ends lost 3 bases and 4 bases respectively, with 14 bases between them. Germline V gene lookup returns CDR1 SGDLS and CDR2 YYNGEE. The CDR3 sequence: CASSDRSGLNQPQHF. CDR3 bases: TGTGCCAGCAGCGATCGTAGTGGCCTGAATCAGCCCCAGCATTTT. Full variable domain (missing parts from reference TRBV9 and TRBJ1-5): DSGVTQTPKHLITATGQRVTLRCSPRSGDLSVYWYQQSLDQGLQFLIQYYNGEERAKGNILERFSAQQFPDLHSELNLSSLELGDSALYFCASSDRSGLNQPQHFGDGTRLSIL.

This rearrangement joins TRBV7-8 to TRBJ1-2; D may be TRBD1 (5 bases). The CDR3 has 16 residues. Germline CDR1 reads SGHVS; CDR2 reads FQNEAQ. The V and J ends lost 5 bases and 1 base respectively, with 17 bases between them. The CDR3 loop is CASSPIPGRLNYGYTF. Here the CDR3 DNA reads TGTGCCAGCAGCCCTATTCCGGGACGGCTTAACTATGGCTACACCTTC.

There are a few counts of this clone. The V and J genes are TRBV27 and TRBJ1-2; TRBD1 is a possible D gene (6 bases). CDR3 size: 17 residues. The V end lost 0 bases, the J end lost 5 bases, and 19 bases lay between the germline ends. In germline, CDR1 is MNHEY, CDR2 SMNVEV (reference sequence). In DNA form, the CDR3 reads TGTGCCAGCAGTTTATCGGACAGTTGGGCTAGGGTTTATGGCTACACCTTC. Translating gives CASSLSDSWARVYGYTF.

The chain uses TRBV2 and TRBJ1-1; D not resolved. The CDR3 length is 14 residues. The germline gives CDR1 SNHLY, CDR2 FYNNEI. V lost 5 bases to trimming and J lost 3 bases, with 13 bases between them. The CDR3 DNA follows: TGTGCCAGCAGTTTTAACAGCGGCGACACTGAAGCTTTCTTT. This sequence encodes CASSFNSGDTEAFF.

Only one count was recorded for this clone. The chain carries TRBV6-5 and TRBJ2-7; TRBD1 matches at 7 bases. Germline V gene sequence: CDR1 MNHEY, CDR2 SVGAGI. Losses at the gene ends were 8 bases for V and 5 bases for J; bases not matched to a gene: 12. The CDR3 sequence is 14 residues long. Written as DNA, the CDR3 is TGTGCCAGCTTAAGGAACAGGGGAATAGACGAGCAGTACTTC. Residues: CASLRNRGIDEQYF.

CDR3 coding DNA: TGCGCCAGCAGCCATGCCGATATTTTTGGATCTGGAGGTTCACCCCTCCACTTT. As protein: CASSHADIFGSGGSPLHF. V and J are TRBV4-1 and TRBJ1-6; D not certain. The CDR3 is made up of 18 amino acids. Trimming pared 3 bases from V and 9 bases from J, leaving 24 bases between. CDR1 is MGHRA, CDR2 YSYEKL, per germline.

The V gene is TRBV30, the J gene TRBJ1-5; unclear D gene. Trimming left V 3 bases short and J 0 bases short, with 12 bases between. Germline V lookup: CDR1 GTSNPN, CDR2 SVGIG (reference sequence). CDR3 length: 15 residues. CDR3 residues: CAWRENNYSNQPQHF. The CDR3 nucleotides read TGTGCCTGGAGGGAGAACAATTATAGCAATCAGCCCCAGCATTTT. Full variable domain (remainder filled in from reference TRBV30 and TRBJ1-5): SQTIHQWPATLVQPVGSPLSLECTVEGTSNPNLYWYRQAAGRGLQLLFYSVGIGQISSEVPQNLSASRPQDRQFILSSKKLLLSDSGFYLCAWRENNYSNQPQHFGDGTRLSIL.

The gene calls are TRBV3-1 (or the pseudogene TRBV3-2) and TRBJ2-7, with 7 bases that match TRBD2. The V gene end was trimmed by 1 base and the J gene end by 2 bases; junction bases not matched to a gene: 5. Per germline, CDR1 LGHDT and CDR2 YNNKEL (reference sequence). The CDR3 runs 15 residues. The CDR3 DNA is TGTGCCAGCAGCCAAGGGCTAGCGGTTACCTACGAGCAGTACTTC. This encodes CASSQGLAVTYEQYF.

About this clone: One end of the junction is discordant with germline, which a read error may explain. The chain couples TRBV5-6 to TRBJ1-2, with no clear D. CDR3 length: 8 residues. Germline V gene sequence: CDR1 SGHDT, CDR2 YYEEEE. The CDR3 bases are TGTGCCAGCAGCTGGATTGCCTTC. Amino acids: CASSWIAF.

This clone was seen a few times. The chain carries TRBV30 and TRBJ2-2; no clear D gene. The length of the CDR3 is 16 residues. The V end lost 2 bases, the J end lost 3 bases, and 16 bases lay between the germline ends. In germline, CDR1 is GTSNPN, CDR2 SVGIG (reference sequence). In nucleotides, the CDR3 is TGTGCCTGGAGTAGCACCGGGTGGTTGGACACCGGGGAGCTGTTTTTT. Amino acids: CAWSSTGWLDTGELFF.

The V and J genes are TRBV7-9 and TRBJ1-1; D is unclear. Trimming removed 6 bases from V and 1 base from J, with 12 bases in between. CDR3 length equals 14 residues. Per the germline V gene, CDR1 is SEHNR and CDR2 is FQNEAQ (reference sequence). Written as DNA, the CDR3 is TGTGCCAGCAGACGCGCCCAGGCGAACACTGAAGCTTTCTTT. This translates into CASRRAQANTEAFF.

The V and J genes are TRBV9 and TRBJ1-2, with a tentative D call TRBD1 (5 bases). Germline-derived CDR1 and CDR2 are SGDLS and YYNGEE. V was trimmed by 0 bases and J by 4 bases, leaving 7 bases between them. This CDR3 is built from 13 residues. In nucleotides, the CDR3 is TGTGCCAGCAGCGTAGAGACAGCCTATGGCTACACCTTC. Amino acids: CASSVETAYGYTF.

The chain combines TRBV5-1 with TRBJ2-2, with 8 bases that match TRBD1. Germline V gene lookup returns CDR1 SGHRS and CDR2 YFSETQ. The CDR3 totals 16 residues. V lost 4 bases to trimming and J lost 4 bases; unmatched junction nucleotides: 9. DNA of the CDR3: TGCGCCAGCAGCCACGGGGCGGGGACAGGCACCGGGGAGCTGTTTTTT. It is translated as CASSHGAGTGTGELFF.

The V call is TRBV7-9, the J call TRBJ1-1; TRBD1 agrees at 7 bases. V was pared by 6 bases and J by 6 bases, with 10 bases of the junction left unmatched. The CDR3 consists of 14 residues. Germline CDR1 SEHNR, CDR2 FQNEAQ (reference sequence). The CDR3 loop reads CASRTRDSSPEAFF. The CDR3 region has the DNA TGTGCCAGCAGAACCCGGGACAGCAGCCCTGAAGCTTTCTTT.

V usage is TRBV9 and J usage is TRBJ2-7; possibly TRBD2 for D (5 bases). The CDR3 length is 16 residues. CDR1 and CDR2 from the germline V gene are SGDLS and YYNGEE. The V end was cut by 0 bases, the J end by 6 bases, with 19 bases between. CDR3 sequence reads: CASSVAFVGEISEQYF. CDR3 nucleotides: TGTGCCAGCAGCGTAGCATTTGTGGGAGAAATAAGCGAGCAGTACTTC. The whole variable domain, filled in from reference TRBV9 and TRBJ2-7, reads DSGVTQTPKHLITATGQRVTLRCSPRSGDLSVYWYQQSLDQGLQFLIQYYNGEERAKGNILERFSAQQFPDLHSELNLSSLELGDSALYFCASSVAFVGEISEQYFGPGTRLTVT.